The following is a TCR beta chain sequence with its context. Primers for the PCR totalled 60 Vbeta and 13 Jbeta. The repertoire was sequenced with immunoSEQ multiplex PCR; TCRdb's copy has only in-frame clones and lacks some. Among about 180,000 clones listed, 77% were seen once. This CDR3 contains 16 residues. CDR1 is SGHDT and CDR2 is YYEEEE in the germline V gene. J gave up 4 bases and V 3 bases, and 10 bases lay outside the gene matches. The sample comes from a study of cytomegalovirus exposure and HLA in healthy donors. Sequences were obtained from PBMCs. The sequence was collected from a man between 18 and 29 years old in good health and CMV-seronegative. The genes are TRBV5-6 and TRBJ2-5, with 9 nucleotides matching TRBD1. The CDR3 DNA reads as TGTGCCAGCAGCTCGTTAGGGACAGGGTTAGTAGAGACCCAGTACTTC. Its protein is CASSSLGTGLVETQYF.